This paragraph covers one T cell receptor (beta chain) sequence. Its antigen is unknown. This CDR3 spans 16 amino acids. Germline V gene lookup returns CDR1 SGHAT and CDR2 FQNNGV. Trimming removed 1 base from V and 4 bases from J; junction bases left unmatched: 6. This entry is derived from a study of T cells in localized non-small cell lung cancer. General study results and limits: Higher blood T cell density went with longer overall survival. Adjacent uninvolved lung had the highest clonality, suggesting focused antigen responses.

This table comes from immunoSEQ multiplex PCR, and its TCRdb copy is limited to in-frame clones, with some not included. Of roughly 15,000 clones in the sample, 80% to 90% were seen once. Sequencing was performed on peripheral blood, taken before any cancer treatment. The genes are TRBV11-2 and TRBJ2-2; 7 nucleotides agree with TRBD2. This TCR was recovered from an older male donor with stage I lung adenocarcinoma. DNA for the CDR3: TGTGCCAGCAGCTTAGTGAGCGGGGACCCCACCGGGGAGCTGTTTTTT. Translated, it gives CASSLVSGDPTGELFF.